This T cell receptor (beta chain) was captured by sequencing in a study of blood T cell repertoires in COVID-19. Study summary: COVID-19 samples, acute and convalescent, were from the United States, Italy and Spain.

Clones were sequenced by immunoSEQ multiplex PCR, and TCRdb holds only the in-frame ones, with some missing. The sample shows about 110,000 clones, around 86% of them seen only once. The length of the CDR3 is 13 residues. The germline gives CDR1 MNHEY, CDR2 SVGAGI. The V and J ends lost 7 bases and 7 bases respectively, with 16 bases between them. This clone was found a few times. Sequencing was carried out using peripheral blood. The receptor was derived from an older man with acute or convalescent COVID-19. The rearrangement links TRBV6-5 to TRBJ1-1; D remains unclear. The CDR3 DNA reads TGTGCCAGCATCGCACCCGGGGTTCATGAAGCTTTCTTT. It codes for CASIAPGVHEAFF.